The 27 T cell receptor beta chains listed next were all sequenced from one sample in a study of blood T cell repertoires in COVID-19. Data came from immunoSEQ multiplex PCR; TCRdb stores just in-frame clones and leaves some out. The profile shows about 52,000 clones, under 90% of them singletons. What was sequenced was peripheral blood. The origin of the receptors is a man older than 75 with active or convalescent COVID-19.

The CDR3 spells CASSIYRNGDEQFF. The CDR3 nucleotides read TGCGCCAGCAGCATATATCGAAACGGGGATGAGCAGTTCTTC. The chain links TRBV10-1 to TRBJ2-1; D is possibly TRBD2 (5 bases). V gave up 6 bases and J gave up 8 bases, with 17 bases separating them. CDR3 length: 14 residues. CDR1 is WNHNN, CDR2 SYGVQD, per germline (reference sequence).

The gene calls are TRBV6-1 and TRBJ1-2, with a possible D match to TRBD1 (6 bases). The CDR3 covers 13 residues. V lost 2 bases, J lost 2 bases, and 6 bases lay in between. Per germline, CDR1 MNHNS and CDR2 SASEGT. CDR3 sequence: CASSETGNYGYTF. The CDR3 nucleotides are TGTGCCAGCAGTGAAACAGGGAACTATGGCTACACCTTC.

The chain uses TRBV4-3 and TRBJ1-1, with unresolved D. The CDR3 runs to 14 residues. V lost 1 base and J lost 4, with 10 bases in between. CDR1 and CDR2 (germline): LGHNA, YSLEER. The CDR3 reads CASSQVGVGTEAFF. CDR3 coding DNA: TGCGCCAGCAGCCAAGTCGGGGTTGGCACTGAAGCTTTCTTT.

The CDR3 region is CASSAGNHGCTF. The CDR3 DNA is TGTGCCAGCAGTGCCGGGAACCATGGCTGTACCTTC. This sequence joins TRBV2 and TRBJ1-2; D not certain. The CDR3 covers 12 residues. Germline V gene data show CDR1 as SNHLY and CDR2 as FYNNEI. Trimming shortened V by 4 bases and J by 14 bases, and 17 bases separated the two germline ends.

The rearrangement joins TRBV27 to TRBJ1-2; D may be TRBD1 (5 bases). Trimming removed 5 bases from V and 8 bases from J, with 21 bases in between. The CDR3 runs 15 residues. The germline V gene encodes CDR1 MNHEY and CDR2 SMNVEV (reference sequence). The CDR3 reads CASSRTRAGGYGYTF. As DNA, the CDR3 is TGTGCCAGCAGTCGGACACGCGCGGGAGGATACGGCTACACCTTC.

The rearrangement uses TRBV19 and TRBJ1-4; D is uncertain. The CDR3 spans 12 residues. Deletions cut 7 bases from V and 8 bases from J, with 11 bases between. The V gene's germline CDR1 is LNHDA and CDR2 SQIVND (reference sequence). CDR3 region: CASMSLGEKLFF. CDR3 nucleotides: TGTGCCAGTATGTCCCTCGGGGAAAAACTGTTTTTT.

The rearrangement links TRBV3-1 (or the pseudogene TRBV3-2) to TRBJ2-7; no clear D. CDR1 and CDR2 from the germline V gene are LGHDT and YNNKEL (reference sequence). V was shortened by 0 bases and J by 3 bases, with 6 bases between the two germline ends. The CDR3 totals 13 residues. The CDR3 protein is CASSQDLSYEQYF. CDR3 nucleotide sequence: TGTGCCAGCAGCCAAGATCTCAGCTACGAGCAGTACTTC.

The chain combines TRBV5-1 with TRBJ2-3, with D maybe TRBD2 (6 bases). CDR3 length: 16 amino acids. CDR1 and CDR2 (germline): SGHRS, YFSETQ. Trimming took 2 bases from V and 2 from J, leaving 15 bases between them. CDR3 DNA: TGCGCCAGCAGCTTACCCGGCGGGGAGAACACAGATACGCAGTATTTT. It specifies CASSLPGGENTDTQYF.

The chain joins TRBV11-3 to TRBJ2-6; 7 bases line up with TRBD1. CDR1 SGHNT and CDR2 YENEEA come from the germline V gene. This CDR3 comprises 15 residues. J was trimmed by 7 bases and V by 5 bases; bases with no gene match: 8. This CDR3 is CASSHRGEGANVLTF. CDR3 sequence (DNA): TGTGCCAGCAGCCACAGGGGAGAGGGAGCCAACGTCCTGACTTTC. The full variable domain, with the rest looked up from reference TRBV11-3 and TRBJ2-6, is EAGVVQSPRYKIIEKKQPVAFWCNPISGHNTLYWYLQNLGQGPELLIRYENEEAVDDSQLPKDRFSAERLKGVDSTLKIQPAELGDSAVYLCASSHRGEGANVLTFGAGSRLTVL.

The genes are TRBV3-1 (or the pseudogene TRBV3-2) and TRBJ1-2, with 7 bases lining up with TRBD1. This CDR3 has 14 residues. V was clipped by 1 base and J by 7 bases; unmatched bases: 6. Per the germline V gene, CDR1 is LGHDT and CDR2 is YNNKEL (reference sequence). For the CDR3, the DNA is TGTGCCAGCAGCCAAGTCAGGGGGGCAGGTGGCTACACCTTC. Translation: CASSQVRGAGGYTF.

This chain uses TRBV7-6 with TRBJ2-5, with D possibly TRBD1 on 5 matching bases. This CDR3 is built from 16 residues. Per the germline V gene, CDR1 is SGHVS and CDR2 is FNYEAQ. V was clipped by 1 base and J by 1 base, with 13 bases between them. CDR3 DNA sequence: TGTGCCAGCAGCTTAGGTCTGCAGGGATCCCAAGAGACCCAGTACTTC. It codes for CASSLGLQGSQETQYF.

This chain's CDR3 is CASSLDLGLYTGELFF. CDR3 nucleotide sequence: TGTGCCAGCAGCTTGGACTTAGGACTTTACACCGGGGAGCTGTTTTTT. J is TRBJ2-2 and V is TRBV5-6; perhaps TRBD2 as D (5 bases). V shed 0 bases and J shed 3 bases, with 12 bases lying between them. This CDR3 is built from 16 residues. Germline V gene sequence: CDR1 SGHDT, CDR2 YYEEEE.

The rearrangement uses TRBV27 and TRBJ2-5; D is perhaps TRBD1 (5 bases). Germline V gene data show CDR1 as MNHEY and CDR2 as SMNVEV (reference sequence). The CDR3 is 14 amino acids. V was pared by 8 bases and J by 4 bases, with 17 bases between. As DNA, the CDR3 is TGTGCCAGCGGTATACCCAGGGTTGCAGAGACCCAGTACTTC. It specifies CASGIPRVAETQYF.

The gene calls are TRBV4-2 and TRBJ2-3; TRBD1 matches at 7 bases. The germline V gene encodes CDR1 LGHNA and CDR2 YNFKEQ. J was trimmed by 0 bases and V by 4 bases; bases with no gene match: 4. The CDR3 consists of 15 residues. The CDR3 spells CASSRDSQSTDTQYF. DNA for the CDR3: TGTGCCAGCAGCCGGGACAGCCAAAGCACAGATACGCAGTATTTT.

This clone was observed a single time. The rearrangement uses TRBV5-5 and TRBJ2-7; D call uncertain. V dropped 0 bases and J dropped 4 bases, with 5 bases sitting between them. The germline V gene encodes CDR1 SGHKS and CDR2 YYEKEE (reference sequence). This CDR3 contains 12 residues. DNA for the CDR3: TGTGCCAGCAGCTTGGCTTATTACGAGCAGTACTTC. This encodes CASSLAYYEQYF.

This rearrangement joins TRBV7-3 to TRBJ1-3, with D possibly matching TRBD1 (5 bases). Between the trimmed V and J ends, which lost 1 base and 4 bases, there was a span of 14 bases. CDR1 is SGHTA and CDR2 is FQGTGA in the germline V gene. The CDR3 length is 16 residues. CDR3 DNA sequence: TGTGCCAGCAGCTTAAGTCCCGGGGGAACGGGAAACACCATATATTTT. As protein: CASSLSPGGTGNTIYF.

The CDR3 DNA reads as TGTGCCAGCAGAAGGACAGGGGAAGATACGCAGTATTTT. As protein: CASRRTGEDTQYF. The chain links TRBV6-6 to TRBJ2-3, with 9 positions matching TRBD1. The CDR3 is made up of 13 amino acids. Looked up from germline, CDR1 is MNHNY and CDR2 is SVGAGI (reference sequence). V dropped 6 bases and J dropped 5; count of bases not matched to a gene: 3.

This chain connects TRBV11-2 to TRBJ2-1; the D gene is possibly TRBD2 (6 bases). From germline, CDR1 is SGHAT and CDR2 FQNNGV. Trimming pared 4 bases from V and 0 bases from J, leaving 10 bases between. CDR3 size: 15 residues. CDR3 nucleotide sequence: TGTGCCAGCAGCTCCCTGGGACTCTCCTACAATGAGCAGTTCTTC. It encodes CASSSLGLSYNEQFF.

The genes are TRBV4-3 and TRBJ1-6, with a possible D match to TRBD1 (5 bases). Trimming removed 1 base from V and 7 bases from J, with 14 bases in between. CDR1 and CDR2 from the germline V gene are LGHNA and YSLEER. This CDR3 is 16 amino acids long. Here the CDR3 reads CASSQGRGRGNSPLHF. The CDR3 DNA follows: TGCGCCAGCAGCCAAGGGAGGGGAAGGGGAAATTCACCCCTCCACTTT.

Sample share makes this clone medium-sized (0.01 to 0.1%). The chain joins TRBV15 to TRBJ2-5, with 14 bases identical to TRBD2. The germline gives CDR1 LNHNV, CDR2 YYDKDF (reference sequence). The CDR3 is 17 residues long. V lost 5 bases and J lost 5; bases outside the gene matches: 10. The CDR3 loop is CATSRGLAGAQSETQYF. CDR3 coding DNA: TGTGCCACCAGCCGGGGACTAGCGGGGGCTCAGAGTGAGACCCAGTACTTC.

CDR3 sequence (DNA): TGTGCCAGCAGCGACAGGGTGGAAGGAGGCAAGGCCTACAATGAGCAGTTCTTC. Protein: CASSDRVEGGKAYNEQFF. The chain couples TRBV9 to TRBJ2-1, with D possibly matching TRBD1 (6 bases). Germline CDR1 is SGDLS and CDR2 is YYNGEE. The CDR3 has 18 amino acids. Trimming removed 3 bases from V and 2 bases from J, with 21 bases in between. Full variable domain (remainder filled in from reference TRBV9 and TRBJ2-1): DSGVTQTPKHLITATGQRVTLRCSPRSGDLSVYWYQQSLDQGLQFLIQYYNGEERAKGNILERFSAQQFPDLHSELNLSSLELGDSALYFCASSDRVEGGKAYNEQFFGPGTRLTVL.

This clone was detected only a few times. The chain is built from TRBV10-3 and TRBJ2-7; D possibly corresponds to TRBD1 (6 bases). Looked up from germline, CDR1 is ENHRY and CDR2 is SYGVKD. This CDR3 spans 15 amino acids. Trimming stripped 2 bases from V and 2 bases from J, with 13 bases between. The DNA of the CDR3 is TGTGCCATCAGTGAGGCCTCAGGGGCGGCCTACGAGCAGTACTTC. Its translation is CAISEASGAAYEQYF.

This chain connects TRBV7-3 to TRBJ2-2; D might be TRBD2 (6 bases). The CDR3 loop spans 15 amino acids. V was shortened by 3 bases and J by 2 bases, with 10 bases between the two germline ends. Germline V lookup: CDR1 SGHTA, CDR2 FQGTGA. CDR3 coding DNA: TGTGCCAGCAGCTTTCAGCGGGTCAACACCGGGGAGCTGTTTTTT. Protein sequence: CASSFQRVNTGELFF.

The chain links TRBV5-1 to TRBJ2-7; 10 nucleotides match TRBD1. The germline gives CDR1 SGHRS, CDR2 YFSETQ. This CDR3 region has 14 residues. The V gene end was trimmed by 2 bases and the J gene end by 5 bases; junction bases not matched to a gene: 4. CDR3 region: CASSFSGTGDEQYF. The CDR3 region has the DNA TGCGCCAGCAGCTTCTCCGGGACAGGGGACGAGCAGTACTTC. The variable domain in full, with the rest retrieved from reference TRBV5-1 and TRBJ2-7, is KAGVTQTPRYLIKTRGQQVTLSCSPISGHRSVSWYQQTPGQGLQFLFEYFSETQRNKGNFPGRFSGRQFSNSRSEMNVSTLELGDSALYLCASSFSGTGDEQYFGPGTRLTVT.

This chain links TRBV5-8 with TRBJ2-7, with TRBD2 matching 12 bases. The CDR3 runs to 15 residues. Losses at the gene ends were 4 bases for V and 2 bases for J; bases not matched to a gene: 4. Germline V CDR1 and CDR2: SGHTS, YDEGEE. CDR3 loop: CASSPRTSGAYEQYF. The CDR3 DNA reads as TGTGCCAGCAGCCCCCGGACTAGCGGGGCCTACGAGCAGTACTTC.

The J gene is TRBJ1-6, the V gene TRBV19; D uncertain. V was shortened by 5 bases and J by 0 bases, with 17 bases between the two germline ends. Germline lookup yields CDR1 LNHDA and CDR2 SQIVND (reference sequence). This CDR3 has 18 residues. In nucleotides, the CDR3 is TGTGCCAGTAGTCCGCTCTTAAGAAGAGACTCCTATAATTCACCCCTCCACTTT. Amino acid sequence: CASSPLLRRDSYNSPLHF.

V is TRBV11-3 and J is TRBJ2-5; TRBD2 agrees at 7 bases. The ends lost 5 bases at V and 3 bases at J; junction bases unmatched: 3. Germline CDR1 is SGHNT and CDR2 is YENEEA. This CDR3 is built from 13 residues. The CDR3, as DNA: TGTGCCAGCAGCCCACGGGGGGAAGAGACCCAGTACTTC. Translating it yields CASSPRGEETQYF.